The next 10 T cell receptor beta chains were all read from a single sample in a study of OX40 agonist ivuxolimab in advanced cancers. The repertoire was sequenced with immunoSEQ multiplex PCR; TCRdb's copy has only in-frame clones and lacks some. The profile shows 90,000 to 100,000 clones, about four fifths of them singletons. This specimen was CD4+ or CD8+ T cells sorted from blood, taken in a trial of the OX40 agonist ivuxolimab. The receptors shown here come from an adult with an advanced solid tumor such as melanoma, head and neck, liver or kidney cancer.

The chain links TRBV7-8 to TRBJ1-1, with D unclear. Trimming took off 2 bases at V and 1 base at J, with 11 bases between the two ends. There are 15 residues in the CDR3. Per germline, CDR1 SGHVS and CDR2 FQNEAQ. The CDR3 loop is CASSLRWDKNTEAFF. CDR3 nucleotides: TGTGCCAGCAGCTTAAGGTGGGATAAGAACACTGAAGCTTTCTTT.

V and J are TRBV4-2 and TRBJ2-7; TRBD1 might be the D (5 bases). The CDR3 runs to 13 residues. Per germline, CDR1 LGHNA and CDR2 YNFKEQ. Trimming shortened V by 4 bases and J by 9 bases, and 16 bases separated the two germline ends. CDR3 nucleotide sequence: TGTGCCAGCAGCCTATCCCTCAGGGAAAGGCAGTACTTC. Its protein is CASSLSLRERQYF.

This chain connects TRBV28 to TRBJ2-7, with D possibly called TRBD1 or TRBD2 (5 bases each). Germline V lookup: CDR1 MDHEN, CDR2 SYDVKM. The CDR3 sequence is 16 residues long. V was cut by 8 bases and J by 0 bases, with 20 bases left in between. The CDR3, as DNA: TGTGCCAGCTCCTTGCCCGGGACGCTAAGCTCCTACGAGCAGTACTTC. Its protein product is CASSLPGTLSSYEQYF. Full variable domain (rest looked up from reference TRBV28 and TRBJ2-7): DVKVTQSSRYLVKRTGEKVFLECVQDMDHENMFWYRQDPGLGLRLIYFSYDVKMKEKGDIPEGYSVSREKKERFSLILESASTNQTSMYLCASSLPGTLSSYEQYFGPGTRLTVT.

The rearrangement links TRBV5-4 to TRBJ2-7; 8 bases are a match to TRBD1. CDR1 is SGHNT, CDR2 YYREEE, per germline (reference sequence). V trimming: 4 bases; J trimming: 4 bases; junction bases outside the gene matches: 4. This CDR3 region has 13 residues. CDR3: CASSHGQGYEQYF. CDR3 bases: TGTGCCAGCAGCCACGGACAGGGTTACGAGCAGTACTTC.

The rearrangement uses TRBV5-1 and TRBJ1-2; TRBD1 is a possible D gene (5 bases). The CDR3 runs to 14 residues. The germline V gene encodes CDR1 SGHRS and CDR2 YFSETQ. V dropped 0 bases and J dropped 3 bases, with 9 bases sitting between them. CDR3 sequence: CASSLGGSDYGYTF. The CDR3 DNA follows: TGCGCCAGCAGCTTGGGGGGGTCGGACTATGGCTACACCTTC.

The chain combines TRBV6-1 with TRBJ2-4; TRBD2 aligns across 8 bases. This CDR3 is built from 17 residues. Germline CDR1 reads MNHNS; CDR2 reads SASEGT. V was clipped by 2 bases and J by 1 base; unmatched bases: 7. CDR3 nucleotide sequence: TGTGCCAGCAGTGAAAGTCGGGAGGGATCGGCCAAAAACATTCAGTACTTC. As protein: CASSESREGSAKNIQYF.

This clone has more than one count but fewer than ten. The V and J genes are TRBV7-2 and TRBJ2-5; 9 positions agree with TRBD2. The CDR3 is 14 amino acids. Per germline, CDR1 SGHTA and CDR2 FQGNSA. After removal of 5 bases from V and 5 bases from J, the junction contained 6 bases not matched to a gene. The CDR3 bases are TGTGCCAGCAGCCGGACTAGCGCATCGGAGACCCAGTACTTC. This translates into CASSRTSASETQYF.

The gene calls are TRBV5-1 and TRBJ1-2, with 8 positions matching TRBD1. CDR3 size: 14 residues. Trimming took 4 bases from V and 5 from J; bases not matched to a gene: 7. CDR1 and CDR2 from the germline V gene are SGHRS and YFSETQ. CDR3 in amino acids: CASSLGQGIYGYTF. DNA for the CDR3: TGCGCCAGCAGCCTAGGACAGGGCATTTATGGCTACACCTTC.

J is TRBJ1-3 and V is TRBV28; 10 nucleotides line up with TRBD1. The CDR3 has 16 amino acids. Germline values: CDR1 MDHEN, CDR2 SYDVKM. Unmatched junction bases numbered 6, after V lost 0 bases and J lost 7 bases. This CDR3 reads CASSLWGQGIQNTIYF. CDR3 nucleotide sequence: TGTGCCAGCAGTTTATGGGGACAGGGGATTCAGAACACCATATATTTT.

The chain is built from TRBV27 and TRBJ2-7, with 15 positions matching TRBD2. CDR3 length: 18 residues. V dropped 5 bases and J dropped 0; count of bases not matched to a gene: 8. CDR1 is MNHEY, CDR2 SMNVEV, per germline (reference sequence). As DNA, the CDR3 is TGTGCCAGCAGTGGACCCGGGACTAGCGGGAGGATCTCCTACGAGCAGTACTTC. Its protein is CASSGPGTSGRISYEQYF.